These T cell receptor beta chains were read from a single sample in a study of blood T cell repertoires in COVID-19. Only in-frame clones appear in the TCRdb table, and some are missing; sequencing was by immunoSEQ multiplex PCR. The sample holds some 140,000 clones, about 76% seen once. The sequenced material came from peripheral blood. The receptors were gathered from a man older than 75 with acute or convalescent COVID-19. Each CDR3 is given with its conserved first and last residue. A D gene is named only where the DNA matches it firmly. Clone size is given for some rows only: seen once, a few or many times, or a class if the clone is expanded.

TRBJ2-1,TRBV5-1,17,TRBD2,.,TGCGCCAGCAGCCTCGGACTAGCGGGGGGCTCCTACAATGAGCAGTTCTTC,CASSLGLAGGSYNEQFF
TRBJ1-3,TRBV4-1,12,.,few,TGCGCCAGCAGCCAAGGAGCGGACACCATATATTTT,CASSQGADTIYF
TRBJ1-5,TRBV4-1,16,.,.,TGCGCCAGCAGCCAAGTGCCCGACAGAGCCAATCAGCCCCAGCATTTT,CASSQVPDRANQPQHF
TRBJ1-2,TRBV7-2,14,.,.,TGTGCCAGCAGCATAGAAGCCTTAGGGGCTGGCTACACCTTC,CASSIEALGAGYTF
TRBJ1-1,TRBV5-4,12,.,.,TGTGCCAGCACCGGAATGACAGGCAAAGCTTTCTTT,CASTGMTGKAFF
TRBJ1-2,TRBV4-2,16,.,.,TGTGCCAGCAGCCAAGATCGGGGGGGGCGGGGCTATGGCTACACCTTC,CASSQDRGGRGYGYTF
TRBJ2-2,TRBV19,19,TRBD1,.,TGTGCCAGTAGTATAGAATTTGGATGGGGACAGGCGAACACCGGGGAGCTGTTTTTT,CASSIEFGWGQANTGELFF
TRBJ1-5,TRBV3-1/TRBV3-2,15,.,.,TGTGCCAGCAGCTTCCTCGGGACAAACAATCAGCCCCAGCATTTT,CASSFLGTNNQPQHF
TRBJ2-1,TRBV29-1,12,TRBD1,.,TGCAGCGTTGGGACAGGGGTCAATGAGCAGTTCTTC,CSVGTGVNEQFF
TRBJ1-6,TRBV3-1/TRBV3-2,18,.,few,TGTGCCAGCAGCCAAGGTGCGGGGGGGAGCTCCTATAATTCACCCCTCCACTTT,CASSQGAGGSSYNSPLHF
TRBJ2-6,TRBV2,17,.,.,TGTGCCAGCAGTCAATTTCTCCGGGGCTCTGGGGCCAACGTCCTGACTTTC,CASSQFLRGSGANVLTF
TRBJ2-3,TRBV4-3,16,.,.,TGCGCCAGCAGCCTACACACGGGGTCTAGCACAGATACGCAGTATTTT,CASSLHTGSSTDTQYF
TRBJ2-1,TRBV10-1,17,TRBD2,.,TGCGCCAGCAGTGAGTGCCCTAGCGGGTCACCCTACAATGAGCAGTTCTTC,CASSECPSGSPYNEQFF
TRBJ2-2,TRBV5-6,16,TRBD2,few,TGTGCCAGCAGCTTTTCTGCGGGGGGGCCCATCGGGGAGCTGTTTTTT,CASSFSAGGPIGELFF
TRBJ2-7,TRBV6-5,12,TRBD1,.,TGTGCCAGCAGGACAGGGACGTACGAGCAGTACTTC,CASRTGTYEQYF
TRBJ1-6,TRBV11-2,15,.,.,TGTGCCAGCAGCTTAATGGGTCAGGATAATTCACCCCTCCACTTT,CASSLMGQDNSPLHF
TRBJ1-3,TRBV3-1/TRBV3-2,16,TRBD1,.,TGTGCCAGCAGCCAAGATCGGGGACAGGCTGGAAACACCATATATTTT,CASSQDRGQAGNTIYF
TRBJ1-5,TRBV6-2/TRBV6-3,17,TRBD1,few,TGTGCCAGCAGTTACTATGAAGGACAGGCGTTCAATCAGCCCCAGCATTTT,CASSYYEGQAFNQPQHF
TRBJ2-1,TRBV21-1,16,.,.,TGTGCCAGCAGCAAAAACCGGGACAGGGCCTACAATGAGCAGTTCTTC,CASSKNRDRAYNEQFF
TRBJ1-4,TRBV2,16,.,once,TGTGCCAGCAGTCCCGAGGGTATTGCAACTAATGAAAAACTGTTTTTT,CASSPEGIATNEKLFF
TRBJ2-2,TRBV11-3,17,TRBD1,.,TGTGCCAGCAGCTTAGCTACCGGGACAGGGACCACCGGGGAGCTGTTTTTT,CASSLATGTGTTGELFF
TRBJ1-5,TRBV28,17,.,.,TGTGCCAGCAGTTTCGATAGGGGCAGGGGAGGGGATCAGCCCCAGCATTTT,CASSFDRGRGGDQPQHF
TRBJ2-7,TRBV7-2,14,TRBD1,few,TGTGCCAGCAGCTACCGACAGGGCCCCTACGAGCAGTACTTC,CASSYRQGPYEQYF
TRBJ1-5,TRBV18,15,.,few,TGTGCCAGCTCCCCAGCCAGGGGTTTTAATCAGCCCCAGCATTTT,CASSPARGFNQPQHF
TRBJ1-2,TRBV5-4,15,TRBD1,.,TGTGCCAGCAACCTGCCGGGACAGGGGGCTTATGGCTACACCTTC,CASNLPGQGAYGYTF
TRBJ1-6,TRBV19,16,.,.,TGTGCCAGTAGTACAAGAACAGGGAACTATAATTCACCCCTCCACTTT,CASSTRTGNYNSPLHF
TRBJ2-6,TRBV3-1/TRBV3-2,13,.,.,TGTGCCAGCCGGGGGGCCGGGGCCAACGTCCTGACTTTC,CASRGAGANVLTF
TRBJ2-7,TRBV5-1,12,.,.,TGCGCCAGCAGCTTCACAGGGAACGAGCAGTACTTC,CASSFTGNEQYF
TRBJ2-3,TRBV3-1/TRBV3-2,13,TRBD2,.,TGTGCCAGCAGCGGGAGGGGTGGGGATACGCAGTATTTT,CASSGRGGDTQYF
TRBJ2-2,TRBV27,15,TRBD2,.,TGTGCCAGCAGGGACGGGACTAGAGACACCGGGGAGCTGTTTTTT,CASRDGTRDTGELFF
TRBJ1-1,TRBV5-1,16,TRBD1,.,TGCGCCAGCAGCTTGGGGACAGGCGGCGCGCGAAGTGAAGCTTTCTTT,CASSLGTGGARSEAFF
TRBJ2-7,TRBV7-3,14,TRBD2,.,TGTGCCAGCAGCTTAAGCGGGGGTTCCTACGAGCAGTACTTC,CASSLSGGSYEQYF
TRBJ2-5,TRBV5-4,16,TRBD2,.,TGTGCCAGCAGCTTGGCCAATAGCGGGGGAAGAGAGACCCAGTACTTC,CASSLANSGGRETQYF
TRBJ2-3,TRBV9,15,.,few,TGTGCCAGCAGCGTAGCTAGTAGCTTCACGGATACGCAGTATTTT,CASSVASSFTDTQYF
TRBJ2-5,TRBV30,11,.,.,TGTGCCTGGAGTGCCGGAGAGACCCAGTACTTC,CAWSAGETQYF
TRBJ1-4,TRBV7-9,13,.,.,TGTGCCAGCAGACGCGGGAGTAATGAAAAACTGTTTTTT,CASRRGSNEKLFF
TRBJ1-6,TRBV28,16,.,few,TGTGCCAGCAGGACGACAGGCATTTCCTATAATTCACCCCTCCACTTT,CASRTTGISYNSPLHF
TRBJ2-1,TRBV4-2,16,TRBD2,.,TGTGCCAGCAGCCAAGAAGGGGAAGCGGGGTTCAATGAGCAGTTCTTC,CASSQEGEAGFNEQFF
TRBJ1-6,TRBV27,12,.,.,TGTGCCAGCAGTTTGGAGGGATCACCCCTCCACTTT,CASSLEGSPLHF
TRBJ2-1,TRBV2,14,.,.,TGTGCCAGCAGAGCCGGGACTCCTCTTAATGAGCAGTTCTTC,CASRAGTPLNEQFF
TRBJ1-5,TRBV7-8,13,.,.,TGTGCCAGCAGCTTTCAGGGCAATCAGCCCCAGCATTTT,CASSFQGNQPQHF
TRBJ1-6,TRBV28,15,TRBD1,.,TGTGCCAGCAGGCCTGGACAGGGGGTGACTTCACCCCTCCACTTT,CASRPGQGVTSPLHF
TRBJ1-5,TRBV3-1/TRBV3-2,18,TRBD1,.,TGTGCCAGCAGCCAAGATTCCCGGGACAGCAATTTCAATCAGCCCCAGCATTTT,CASSQDSRDSNFNQPQHF
TRBJ1-4,TRBV3-1/TRBV3-2,13,TRBD1,.,TGTGCCAGCAGCAACGACAGGGATGAAAAACTGTTTTTT,CASSNDRDEKLFF
TRBJ2-3,TRBV6-2/TRBV6-3,19,TRBD2,.,TGTGCCAGCAGCCCCGGGGGACGACTAGCGGGGGGCCACACAGATACGCAGTATTTT,CASSPGGRLAGGHTDTQYF
TRBJ2-2,TRBV2,13,.,.,TGTGCCAGCAGGGATCTAGCAACCGGGGAGCTGTTTTTT,CASRDLATGELFF
TRBJ1-2,TRBV7-2,14,.,.,TGTGCCAGCAGCCAATCGGTTCACAGGGACGGCTACACCTTC,CASSQSVHRDGYTF
TRBJ2-7,TRBV18,13,.,.,TGTGCCAGCTCACCTGCAGTCCCCTACGAGCAGTACTTC,CASSPAVPYEQYF
TRBJ1-2,TRBV5-1,14,.,.,TGCGCCAGCAGCTTGGAGTTGGGGGGCTATGGCTACACCTTC,CASSLELGGYGYTF
TRBJ1-6,TRBV28,13,.,.,TGTGCCAGCCTGGGGGGTTATAATTCACCCCTCCACTTT,CASLGGYNSPLHF
TRBJ2-1,TRBV9,16,TRBD2,.,TGTGCCAGCACCCGCGGGGGAGGAGGTCAGTTGGATGAGCAGTTCTTC,CASTRGGGGQLDEQFF
TRBJ2-7,TRBV15,19,.,.,TGTGCCACCAGCAGAGAAAACATGGTTGGCGGCGTCCGGGGTAGGGAGCAGTACTTC,CATSRENMVGGVRGREQYF
TRBJ1-2,TRBV3-1/TRBV3-2,15,TRBD1,.,TGTGCCAGCAGCCAAACAGGGGGCGGGAACTATGGCTACACCTTC,CASSQTGGGNYGYTF
TRBJ2-5,TRBV29-1,13,TRBD1,.,TGCAGCGTTGCAGGGGGTGTTAGGGAGACCCAGTACTTC,CSVAGGVRETQYF